Listed below are T cell receptor beta chains from one sample, sequenced in a study of blood T cell repertoires in COVID-19. Clones were sequenced by immunoSEQ multiplex PCR, and TCRdb holds only the in-frame ones, with some missing. The table lists around 260,000 clones, 86% of them singletons, with approximately 2% in the top ten. Source material: peripheral blood. The receptor set was obtained from a man aged 25-40 years with active or convalescent COVID-19. The CDR3 runs from the conserved cysteine through the conserved F or W. Fields, in order: V gene, J gene, CDR3 protein.

v_call: TRBV10-1
j_call: TRBJ1-4
cdr3_aa: CASSEFRGEEKLFF

v_call: TRBV4-3
j_call: TRBJ1-3
cdr3_aa: CASSQIQSGNTIYF

v_call: TRBV11-2
j_call: TRBJ2-5
cdr3_aa: CASSSGYGQETQYF

v_call: TRBV27
j_call: TRBJ1-2
cdr3_aa: CASSLTGLGYGYTF

v_call: TRBV5-6
j_call: TRBJ2-7
cdr3_aa: CASSLGGGSDEQYF

v_call: TRBV10-2
j_call: TRBJ2-7
cdr3_aa: CASSEGGAYEQYF

v_call: TRBV18
j_call: TRBJ2-7
cdr3_aa: CASSPSRGGTYEQYF

v_call: TRBV10-1
j_call: TRBJ1-1
cdr3_aa: CASSKTGMNTEAFF

v_call: TRBV2
j_call: TRBJ1-5
cdr3_aa: CASSEPGYNQPQHF

v_call: TRBV2
j_call: TRBJ2-1
cdr3_aa: CASSLATPLRGEQFF

v_call: TRBV5-8
j_call: TRBJ1-4
cdr3_aa: CASSDHKITGMGEKLFF

v_call: TRBV7-8
j_call: TRBJ1-5
cdr3_aa: CASSPTGGNSNQPQHF

v_call: TRBV10-3
j_call: TRBJ1-5
cdr3_aa: CAISESLGGQYQPQHF

v_call: TRBV2
j_call: TRBJ2-3
cdr3_aa: CASRGQGGTDTQYF

v_call: TRBV6-5
j_call: TRBJ1-1
cdr3_aa: CASTSMGALTEAFF

v_call: TRBV4-2
j_call: TRBJ1-4
cdr3_aa: CASSQDVARGTGREKLFF

v_call: TRBV18
j_call: TRBJ1-2
cdr3_aa: CASSPYLDDYTF

v_call: TRBV30
j_call: TRBJ1-4
cdr3_aa: CAWSNGRGWGEKLFF

v_call: TRBV19
j_call: TRBJ2-3
cdr3_aa: CASSPGTMGGTQYF

v_call: TRBV9
j_call: TRBJ1-4
cdr3_aa: CASSADTAAGEKLFF

v_call: TRBV6-6
j_call: TRBJ1-4
cdr3_aa: CASSNHGEGRTKLFF

v_call: TRBV9
j_call: TRBJ1-2
cdr3_aa: CASSRTDRIGYTF

v_call: TRBV6-5
j_call: TRBJ1-1
cdr3_aa: CASSYSATGGQAFF

v_call: TRBV10-3
j_call: TRBJ1-1
cdr3_aa: CAISEGQGRVNTEAFF

v_call: TRBV18
j_call: TRBJ1-2
cdr3_aa: CASSPNDSYGYTF

v_call: TRBV5-1
j_call: TRBJ2-5
cdr3_aa: CASSRAAGVGETQYF

v_call: TRBV30
j_call: TRBJ1-2
cdr3_aa: CASTRDSYGYTF

v_call: TRBV7-2
j_call: TRBJ1-6
cdr3_aa: CASSSLTGTYNSPLHF

v_call: TRBV6-6
j_call: TRBJ1-3
cdr3_aa: CASSQSPPGRFSGNTIYF

v_call: TRBV9
j_call: TRBJ2-3
cdr3_aa: CASSVGPRDRTDTQYF

v_call: TRBV6-1
j_call: TRBJ1-5
cdr3_aa: CASSEAMGEVNQPQHF

v_call: TRBV29-1
j_call: TRBJ2-1
cdr3_aa: CSYELGGGSDEQFF

v_call: TRBV5-4
j_call: TRBJ1-1
cdr3_aa: CASSLALGARTEAFF

v_call: TRBV11-2
j_call: TRBJ1-1
cdr3_aa: CASSSQTGKFVTEAFF

v_call: TRBV18
j_call: TRBJ2-2
cdr3_aa: CASSPGATSGELFF

v_call: TRBV4-2
j_call: TRBJ2-1
cdr3_aa: CASSQDWSSEQFF

v_call: TRBV6-6
j_call: TRBJ1-5
cdr3_aa: CATHGRASNQPQHF

v_call: TRBV2
j_call: TRBJ2-5
cdr3_aa: CASTGARGRQETQYF

v_call: TRBV14
j_call: TRBJ1-4
cdr3_aa: CASSLAGMRNEKLFF

v_call: TRBV18
j_call: TRBJ2-4
cdr3_aa: CASSPMVLADSHIQYF

v_call: TRBV2
j_call: TRBJ2-3
cdr3_aa: CAGHVLPSGLDTQYF

v_call: TRBV2
j_call: TRBJ1-6
cdr3_aa: CASHQGTGVYSPLHF

v_call: TRBV7-9
j_call: TRBJ1-1
cdr3_aa: CASSLGDLGTEAFF

v_call: TRBV7-2
j_call: TRBJ1-2
cdr3_aa: CASSLGGQPLYGYTF

v_call: TRBV4-3
j_call: TRBJ2-1
cdr3_aa: CASSQGALAGENEQFF

v_call: TRBV19
j_call: TRBJ1-5
cdr3_aa: CASTLSPNQPQHF

v_call: TRBV7-2
j_call: TRBJ2-1
cdr3_aa: CASSLQAGGPRNEQFF

v_call: TRBV10-1
j_call: TRBJ1-1
cdr3_aa: CAPGGIVEAFF

v_call: TRBV7-2
j_call: TRBJ1-2
cdr3_aa: CASSLGSPRNYGYTF

v_call: TRBV18
j_call: TRBJ2-7
cdr3_aa: CASSPTGTGSREQYF

v_call: TRBV6-9
j_call: TRBJ2-7
cdr3_aa: CAICPRRTYEQYF

v_call: TRBV4-2
j_call: TRBJ1-2
cdr3_aa: CASSQIQQGSYGYTF

v_call: TRBV11-2
j_call: TRBJ2-1
cdr3_aa: CASSNVQAGGHEQFF

v_call: TRBV5-1
j_call: TRBJ1-2
cdr3_aa: CASSLIVGQGDYGYTF

v_call: TRBV25-1
j_call: TRBJ1-1
cdr3_aa: CASTTDLNTEAFF

v_call: TRBV7-9
j_call: TRBJ1-3
cdr3_aa: CASTPRTAGNTIYF

v_call: TRBV3-1/TRBV3-2
j_call: TRBJ1-3
cdr3_aa: CASGTGSRAGNTIYF

v_call: TRBV12-3/TRBV12-4
j_call: TRBJ2-5
cdr3_aa: CASTNSGWETQYF

v_call: TRBV5-1
j_call: TRBJ2-5
cdr3_aa: CASSVTSGGIQETQYF

v_call: TRBV5-4
j_call: TRBJ2-5
cdr3_aa: CASSPRTGETETQYF